What follows are 25 T cell receptor beta chains derived from one specimen sequenced in a study of control samples from healthy donors and cancer patients. Clones were read by immunoSEQ multiplex PCR, and TCRdb kept only the in-frame ones, dropping some. The repertoire holds tens of thousands of clones, with around 95% as singletons. The sample was blood. The receptors originated from a man aged 25-45 years in good health.

V gene TRBV28 combines with J gene TRBJ1-1; TRBD1 aligns across 7 bases. Trimming removed 5 bases from V and 1 base from J; junction bases left unmatched: 10. Germline V gene sequence: CDR1 MDHEN, CDR2 SYDVKM. This CDR3 has 16 amino acids. In DNA form, the CDR3 reads TGTGCCAGCAGTCAGTATAGGGGGCAAGGGAACACTGAAGCTTTCTTT. This sequence encodes CASSQYRGQGNTEAFF.

The V call is TRBV7-2, the J call TRBJ2-1; a possible D gene is TRBD2 (6 bases). V lost 2 bases, J lost 0 bases, and 11 bases lay in between. This CDR3 has 16 residues. Germline V gives CDR1 SGHTA, CDR2 FQGNSA. CDR3 in amino acids: CASSLTSQSSYNEQFF. The CDR3 nucleotides are TGTGCCAGCAGCTTAACTAGCCAGAGCTCCTACAATGAGCAGTTCTTC. Full variable domain (remainder filled in from reference TRBV7-2 and TRBJ2-1): GAGVSQSPSNKVTEKGKDVELRCDPISGHTALYWYRQSLGQGLEFLIYFQGNSAPDKSGLPSDRFSAERTGGSVSTLTIQRTQQEDSAVYLCASSLTSQSSYNEQFFGPGTRLTVL.

V and J are TRBV29-1 and TRBJ2-7; 8 bases are a match to TRBD1. Germline assignment: CDR1 SQVTM and CDR2 ANQGSEA. Unmatched junction bases numbered 3, after V lost 6 bases and J lost 2 bases. This CDR3 comprises 12 residues. The CDR3: CSVRGQAYEQYF. The CDR3 DNA follows: TGCAGCGTCCGGGGACAGGCCTACGAGCAGTACTTC.

This rearrangement joins TRBV6-5 to TRBJ1-3; the D is unclear. The CDR3 contains 16 residues. Germline V CDR1 and CDR2: MNHEY, SVGAGI. V was trimmed by 0 bases and J by 0 bases, leaving 9 bases between them. The CDR3 sequence: CASSYSPSYSGNTIYF. CDR3 coding DNA: TGTGCCAGCAGTTACTCTCCCAGTTACTCTGGAAACACCATATATTTT.

This chain links TRBV7-3 with TRBJ2-7; a weak D match, TRBD1 (6 bases). V was clipped by 3 bases and J by 3 bases, with 9 bases between them. CDR1 and CDR2 (germline): SGHTA, FQGTGA. This CDR3 spans 13 amino acids. Written as DNA, the CDR3 is TGTGCCAGCAGCTTGGTAGGGGGCTACGAGCAGTACTTC. This encodes CASSLVGGYEQYF. Combining the CDR3 with reference TRBV7-3 and TRBJ2-7 gives the whole variable domain GAGVSQTPSNKVTEKGKYVELRCDPISGHTALYWYRQSLGQGPEFLIYFQGTGAADDSGLPNDRFFAVRPEGSVSTLKIQRTERGDSAVYLCASSLVGGYEQYFGPGTRLTVT.

The chain combines TRBV4-3 with TRBJ2-5; D possibly matches TRBD1 or TRBD2 (5 bases each). The V end lost 3 bases, the J end lost 5 bases, and 19 bases lay between the germline ends. The length of the CDR3 is 16 residues. Germline values: CDR1 LGHNA, CDR2 YSLEER. In DNA form, the CDR3 reads TGCGCCAGCAGCCAGGAAAGGGGTTGGCGCGGGGAGACCCAGTACTTC. This encodes CASSQERGWRGETQYF.

The chain has TRBV30 and TRBJ2-3, with 9 positions matching TRBD2. The CDR3 runs to 14 residues. The germline V gene has CDR1 GTSNPN and CDR2 SVGIG (reference sequence). With V trimmed by 5 bases and J by 2 bases, 5 bases remained unmatched. CDR3 sequence reads: CAWAGLAVTDTQYF. In nucleotides, the CDR3 is TGTGCCTGGGCGGGACTAGCCGTCACAGATACGCAGTATTTT.

This sequence joins TRBV3-1 (or the pseudogene TRBV3-2) and TRBJ1-1, with a tentative D call TRBD1 (5 bases). CDR3 size: 14 residues. Germline lookup yields CDR1 LGHDT and CDR2 YNNKEL (reference sequence). V was trimmed by 1 base and J by 4 bases, leaving 10 bases between them. DNA of the CDR3: TGTGCCAGCAGCCAAGTACAAGGGACCACTGAAGCTTTCTTT. It specifies CASSQVQGTTEAFF.

The chain combines TRBV15 with TRBJ1-6; a weak D match, TRBD1 (5 bases). Germline V CDR1 and CDR2: LNHNV, YYDKDF (reference sequence). Trimming took off 0 bases at V and 5 bases at J, with 17 bases between the two ends. The CDR3 has 18 residues. CDR3 amino acids: CATSRDRDGASDNSPLHF. CDR3 coding DNA: TGTGCCACCAGCAGAGATCGGGATGGGGCCTCTGATAATTCACCCCTCCACTTT.

This chain connects TRBV7-9 to TRBJ2-1; D not resolved. CDR3 length: 15 amino acids. Germline V gene data show CDR1 as SEHNR and CDR2 as FQNEAQ (reference sequence). V was shortened by 0 bases and J by 2 bases, with 8 bases between the two germline ends. DNA of the CDR3: TGTGCCAGCAGCTTAGCACGCCCGGCCTACAATGAGCAGTTCTTC. Its translation: CASSLARPAYNEQFF.

The chain joins TRBV7-2 to TRBJ2-7; 12 positions agree with TRBD2. V dropped 4 bases and J dropped 4; count of bases not matched to a gene: 8. The CDR3 length is 16 residues. Germline values: CDR1 SGHTA, CDR2 FQGNSA. The CDR3 sequence: CASSSLGLAGFYEQYF. CDR3 DNA: TGTGCCAGCAGCTCCCTCGGACTAGCGGGATTTTACGAGCAGTACTTC.

This rearrangement joins TRBV6-2 or TRBV6-3 to TRBJ2-7; 11 bases fit TRBD2. Germline values: CDR1 MNHEY, CDR2 SVGEGT. The CDR3 has 15 residues. V gave up 2 bases and J gave up 2 bases; unmatched junction bases: 2. The CDR3 spells CASSYETSGAYEQYF. The CDR3 DNA reads TGTGCCAGCAGTTACGAGACTAGCGGGGCCTACGAGCAGTACTTC.

The chain joins TRBV29-1 to TRBJ1-2; 11 nucleotides match TRBD1. V shed 3 bases, J shed 4 bases, and the junction held 4 bases outside the gene matches. The CDR3 extends over 14 amino acids. The germline gives CDR1 SQVTM, CDR2 ANQGSEA. CDR3 protein: CSVEAGTGGYGYTF. Written as DNA, the CDR3 is TGCAGCGTTGAGGCCGGGACAGGGGGCTATGGCTACACCTTC.

V gene TRBV29-1 combines with J gene TRBJ1-1; TRBD1 matches 8 bases. Trimming removed 8 bases from V and 5 bases from J; junction bases left unmatched: 10. Germline V gene sequence: CDR1 SQVTM, CDR2 ANQGSEA. The CDR3 is 13 residues long. This CDR3 reads CSLHRTGRTEAFF. The CDR3 DNA reads TGCAGCCTCCACAGGACAGGGAGGACTGAAGCTTTCTTT.

The chain combines TRBV2 with TRBJ2-5; D remains unclear. V was cut by 4 bases and J by 8 bases, with 8 bases left in between. CDR3 length: 11 amino acids. Germline V gene lookup returns CDR1 SNHLY and CDR2 FYNNEI. In DNA, the CDR3 is TGTGCCAGCAGTGGGCGAGGAACCCAGTACTTC. This gives the protein CASSGRGTQYF.

V is TRBV11-2 and J is TRBJ2-2; 8 bases align to TRBD2. CDR3 length: 14 amino acids. J gave up 4 bases and V 5 bases, and 3 bases lay outside the gene matches. Germline V gives CDR1 SGHAT, CDR2 FQNNGV. The CDR3 is CASSPSGGTGELFF. The CDR3, as DNA: TGTGCCAGCAGCCCGAGCGGGGGCACCGGGGAGCTGTTTTTT.

The rearrangement joins TRBV4-2 to TRBJ2-2, with 8 positions matching TRBD2. Germline values: CDR1 LGHNA, CDR2 YNFKEQ. CDR3 length equals 16 residues. V was clipped by 5 bases and J by 4 bases; unmatched bases: 9. The CDR3 coding sequence is TGTGCCAGCAGCTACGGGGGGGCCGGCGGCACCGGGGAGCTGTTTTTT. Translated: CASSYGGAGGTGELFF.

The rearrangement joins TRBV24-1 to TRBJ2-7; D not resolved. The CDR3 runs 11 residues. Trimming removed 1 base at V and 6 bases at J, with 3 bases between. The germline CDR1 and CDR2 sequences are KGHDR and SFDVKD. CDR3 protein: CATSDFGEQYF. DNA for the CDR3: TGTGCCACCAGTGATTTTGGCGAGCAGTACTTC.

This rearrangement joins TRBV30 to TRBJ1-1; D may be TRBD1 (6 bases). V was shortened by 3 bases and J by 4 bases, with 18 bases between the two germline ends. Germline CDR1 GTSNPN, CDR2 SVGIG (reference sequence). This CDR3 contains 15 residues. The CDR3 region has the DNA TGTGCCTGGAGCCTCGGGGGGGCAGGGGTCACTGAAGCTTTCTTT. It translates to CAWSLGGAGVTEAFF. Full variable domain (remainder filled in from reference TRBV30 and TRBJ1-1): SQTIHQWPATLVQPVGSPLSLECTVEGTSNPNLYWYRQAAGRGLQLLFYSVGIGQISSEVPQNLSASRPQDRQFILSSKKLLLSDSGFYLCAWSLGGAGVTEAFFGQGTRLTVV.

The V and J genes are TRBV11-2 and TRBJ2-7, with D unclear. This CDR3 has 15 amino acids. Deletions cut 2 bases from V and 5 bases from J, with 16 bases between. Looked up from germline, CDR1 is SGHAT and CDR2 is FQNNGV. The CDR3 nucleotides read TGTGCCAGCAGCTTAATTTATGGTAGCCGACACGAGCAGTACTTC. Protein sequence: CASSLIYGSRHEQYF.

A note on this clone: Other DNA sequences within the sample encode an identical CDR3. The CDR3 bases are TGCGCCAGCAGTCCGGGACAGGCGGGGGCAGATACGCAGTATTTT. This encodes CASSPGQAGADTQYF. The chain employs TRBV5-1 and TRBJ2-3; a possible D gene is TRBD1 (8 bases). This CDR3 contains 15 residues. V was pared by 5 bases and J by 4 bases, with 17 bases between. Germline CDR1 reads SGHRS; CDR2 reads YFSETQ. Full variable domain (missing parts from reference TRBV5-1 and TRBJ2-3): KAGVTQTPRYLIKTRGQQVTLSCSPISGHRSVSWYQQTPGQGLQFLFEYFSETQRNKGNFPGRFSGRQFSNSRSEMNVSTLELGDSALYLCASSPGQAGADTQYFGPGTRLTVL.

The table lists this clone with a count of one. This rearrangement joins TRBV28 to TRBJ2-2, with 8 bases lining up with TRBD2. Germline lookup yields CDR1 MDHEN and CDR2 SYDVKM. The CDR3 has 17 amino acids. Germline trimming cut 2 bases from V and 0 bases from J; bases unmatched to any gene: 5. CDR3 sequence: CASSLAGTSTNTGELFF. CDR3 coding DNA: TGTGCCAGCAGTTTAGCAGGGACTAGTACGAACACCGGGGAGCTGTTTTTT.

The V call is TRBV4-3, the J call TRBJ2-3; 7 nucleotides agree with TRBD2. Germline V CDR1 and CDR2: LGHNA, YSLEER. This CDR3 has 17 residues. With 0 bases clipped from V and 0 bases from J, the junction kept 6 bases outside the gene matches. DNA of the CDR3: TGCGCCAGCAGCCAAGATCCAAGCGGGGTTAGCACAGATACGCAGTATTTT. Amino acid sequence: CASSQDPSGVSTDTQYF.

V is TRBV13 and J is TRBJ2-6, with TRBD2 as a possible D gene (5 bases). Germline CDR1 is PRHDT and CDR2 is FYEKMQ (reference sequence). V lost 1 base and J 1 base, leaving 17 bases between the germline ends. The CDR3 contains 19 residues. The CDR3 coding sequence is TGTGCCAGCAGCTTAGAAGGGCGGAGCGGATTGTCTGGGGCCAACGTCCTGACTTTC. As protein: CASSLEGRSGLSGANVLTF.

As DNA, the CDR3 is TGTGCCAGCAGTTACTCTGGCAGGGGAGGAAATGAGCAGTTCTTC. This sequence encodes CASSYSGRGGNEQFF. The genes are TRBV6-5 and TRBJ2-1; either TRBD1 or TRBD2 may fit D (6 bases each). The CDR3 consists of 15 residues. The germline V gene encodes CDR1 MNHEY and CDR2 SVGAGI. V was shortened by 0 bases and J by 7 bases, with 13 bases between the two germline ends.